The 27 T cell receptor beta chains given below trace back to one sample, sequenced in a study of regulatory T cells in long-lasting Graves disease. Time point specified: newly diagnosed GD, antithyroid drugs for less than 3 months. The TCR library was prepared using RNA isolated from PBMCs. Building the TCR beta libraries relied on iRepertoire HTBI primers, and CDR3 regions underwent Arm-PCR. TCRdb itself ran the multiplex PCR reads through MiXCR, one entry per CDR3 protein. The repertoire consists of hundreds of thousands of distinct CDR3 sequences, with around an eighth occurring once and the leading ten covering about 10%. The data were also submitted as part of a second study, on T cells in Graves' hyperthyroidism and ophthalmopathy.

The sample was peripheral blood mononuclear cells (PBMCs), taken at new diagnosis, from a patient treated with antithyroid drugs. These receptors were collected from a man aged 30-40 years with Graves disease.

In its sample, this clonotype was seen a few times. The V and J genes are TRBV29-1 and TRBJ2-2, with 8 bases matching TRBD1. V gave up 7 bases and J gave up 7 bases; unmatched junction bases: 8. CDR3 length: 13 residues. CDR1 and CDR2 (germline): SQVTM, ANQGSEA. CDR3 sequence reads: CSAGDRPVGELFF. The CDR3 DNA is TGCAGCGCAGGGGACAGGCCAGTCGGGGAGCTGTTTTTT.

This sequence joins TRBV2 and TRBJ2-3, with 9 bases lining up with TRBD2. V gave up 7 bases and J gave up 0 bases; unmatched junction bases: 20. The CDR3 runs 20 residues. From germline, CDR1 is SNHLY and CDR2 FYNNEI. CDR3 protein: CASNGFMGRGGRKSTDTQYF. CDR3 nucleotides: TGTGCCAGCAACGGATTTATGGGGCGGGGGGGCCGTAAAAGCACAGATACGCAGTATTTT. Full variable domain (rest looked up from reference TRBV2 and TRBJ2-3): EPEVTQTPSHQVTQMGQEVILRCVPISNHLYFYWYRQILGQKVEFLVSFYNNEISEKSEIFDDQFSVERPDGSNFTLKIRSTKLEDSAMYFCASNGFMGRGGRKSTDTQYFGPGTRLTVL.

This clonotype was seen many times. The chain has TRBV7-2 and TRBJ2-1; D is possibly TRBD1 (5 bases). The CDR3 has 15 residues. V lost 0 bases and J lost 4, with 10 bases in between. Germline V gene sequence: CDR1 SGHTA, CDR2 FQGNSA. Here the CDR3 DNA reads TGTGCCAGCAGCTTAGCAGTAGGGGCGTACAATGAGCAGTTCTTC. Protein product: CASSLAVGAYNEQFF.

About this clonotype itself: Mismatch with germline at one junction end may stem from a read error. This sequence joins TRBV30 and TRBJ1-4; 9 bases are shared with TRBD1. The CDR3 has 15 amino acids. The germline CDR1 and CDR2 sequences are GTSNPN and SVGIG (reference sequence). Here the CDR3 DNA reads TGTGCCTGGAGTGGGGGACAGGGTTATAATGAAAAACTGGTTTTT. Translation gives CAWSGGQGYNEKLVF.

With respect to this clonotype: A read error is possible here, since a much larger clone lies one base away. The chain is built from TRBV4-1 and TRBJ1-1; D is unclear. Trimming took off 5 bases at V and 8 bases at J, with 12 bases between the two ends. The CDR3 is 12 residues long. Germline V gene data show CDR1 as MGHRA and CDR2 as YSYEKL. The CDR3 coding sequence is TGCGCCAGCAGCGAACCGGGAAACGAAGCTTTCTTT. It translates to CASSEPGNEAFF.

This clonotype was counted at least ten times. In nucleotides, the CDR3 is TGTGCCAGCAGCTTAGCGAGGCCAGCTGAAGCTTTCTTT. Protein: CASSLARPAEAFF. The gene calls are TRBV7-9 and TRBJ1-1; D is ambiguous. The V gene's germline CDR1 is SEHNR and CDR2 FQNEAQ (reference sequence). The germline V and J ends were trimmed by 0 bases and 6 bases, with 8 bases remaining between them. The CDR3 is 13 amino acids.

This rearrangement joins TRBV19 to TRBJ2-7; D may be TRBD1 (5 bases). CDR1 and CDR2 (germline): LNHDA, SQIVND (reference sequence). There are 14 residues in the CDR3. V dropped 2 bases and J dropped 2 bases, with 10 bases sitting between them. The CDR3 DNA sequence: TGTGCCAGTAGTATACAGGGCGCTACCTACGAGCAGTACTTC. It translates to CASSIQGATYEQYF. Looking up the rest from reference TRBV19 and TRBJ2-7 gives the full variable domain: DGGITQSPKYLFRKEGQNVTLSCEQNLNHDAMYWYRQDPGQGLRLIYYSQIVNDFQKGDIAEGYSVSREKKESFPLTVTSAQKNPTAFYLCASSIQGATYEQYFGPGTRLTVT.

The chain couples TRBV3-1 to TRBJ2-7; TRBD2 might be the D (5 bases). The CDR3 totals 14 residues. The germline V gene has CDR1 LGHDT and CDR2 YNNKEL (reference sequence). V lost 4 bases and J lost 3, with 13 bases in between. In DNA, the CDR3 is TGTGCCAGCAGCCGGACTGATGGTTTCTACGAGCAGTACTTC. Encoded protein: CASSRTDGFYEQYF.

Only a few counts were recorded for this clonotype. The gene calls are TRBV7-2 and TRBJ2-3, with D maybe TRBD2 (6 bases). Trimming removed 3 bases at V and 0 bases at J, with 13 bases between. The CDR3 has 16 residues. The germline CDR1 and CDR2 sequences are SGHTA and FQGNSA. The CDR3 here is CASSFGTGASTDTQYF. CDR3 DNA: TGTGCCAGCAGCTTTGGGACGGGAGCTAGCACAGATACGCAGTATTTT.

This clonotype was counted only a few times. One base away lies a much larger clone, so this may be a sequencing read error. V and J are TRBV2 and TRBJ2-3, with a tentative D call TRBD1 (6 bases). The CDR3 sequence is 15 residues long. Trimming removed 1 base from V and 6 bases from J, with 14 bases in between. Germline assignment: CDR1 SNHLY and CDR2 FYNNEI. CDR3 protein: CASSEGSPGVDTQYF. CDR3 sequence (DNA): TGTGCCAGCAGTGAAGGCTCACCAGGGGTCGATACGCAGTATTTT.

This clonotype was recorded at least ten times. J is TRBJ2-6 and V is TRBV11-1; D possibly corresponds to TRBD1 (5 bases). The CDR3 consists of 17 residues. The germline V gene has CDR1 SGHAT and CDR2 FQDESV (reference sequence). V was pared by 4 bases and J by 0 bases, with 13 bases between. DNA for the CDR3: TGTGCCAGCAGCTCCGGGCAGGGAAGCTCTGGGGCCAACGTCCTGACTTTC. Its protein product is CASSSGQGSSGANVLTF.

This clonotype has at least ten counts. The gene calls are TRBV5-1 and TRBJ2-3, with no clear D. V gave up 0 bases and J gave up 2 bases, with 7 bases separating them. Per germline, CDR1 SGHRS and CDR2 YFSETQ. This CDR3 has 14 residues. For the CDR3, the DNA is TGCGCCAGCAGCTTGGCGCCTAACACAGATACGCAGTATTTT. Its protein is CASSLAPNTDTQYF. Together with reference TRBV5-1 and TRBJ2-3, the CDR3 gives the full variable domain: KAGVTQTPRYLIKTRGQQVTLSCSPISGHRSVSWYQQTPGQGLQFLFEYFSETQRNKGNFPGRFSGRQFSNSRSEMNVSTLELGDSALYLCASSLAPNTDTQYFGPGTRLTVL.

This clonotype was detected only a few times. DNA of the CDR3: TGCAGTGCCAGCGAACCCTCACCTTACAATGAGCAGTTCTTC. It is translated as CSASEPSPYNEQFF. The gene calls are TRBV20-1 and TRBJ2-1; D is undetermined. With 6 bases removed from V and 4 bases from J, the gap between germline ends came to 16 bases. Germline V gives CDR1 DFQATT, CDR2 SNEGSKA (reference sequence). The CDR3 is 14 residues long.

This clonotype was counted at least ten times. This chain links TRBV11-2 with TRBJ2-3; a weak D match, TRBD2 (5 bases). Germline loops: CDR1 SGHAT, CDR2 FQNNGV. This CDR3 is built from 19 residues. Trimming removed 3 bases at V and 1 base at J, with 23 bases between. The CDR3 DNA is TGTGCCAGCAGCTTTCCTAGCCCGTTACGGCGAAACCGCACAGATACGCAGTATTTT. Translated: CASSFPSPLRRNRTDTQYF.

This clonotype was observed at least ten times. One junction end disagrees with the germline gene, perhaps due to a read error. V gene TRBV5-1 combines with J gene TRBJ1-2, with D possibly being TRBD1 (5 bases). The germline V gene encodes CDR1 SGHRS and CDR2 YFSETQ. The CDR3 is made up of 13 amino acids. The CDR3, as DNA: TGTGCCAGCAGCCTCGACAGTAACTATGGCTACACCTTC. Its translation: CASSLDSNYGYTF.

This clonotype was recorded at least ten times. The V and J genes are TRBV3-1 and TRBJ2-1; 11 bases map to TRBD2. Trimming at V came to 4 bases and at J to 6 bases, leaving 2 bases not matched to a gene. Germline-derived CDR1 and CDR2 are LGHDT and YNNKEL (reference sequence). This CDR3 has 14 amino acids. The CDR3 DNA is TGTGCCAGCAGCCCGGGACTAGCGGCCAATGAGCAGTTCTTC. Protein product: CASSPGLAANEQFF.

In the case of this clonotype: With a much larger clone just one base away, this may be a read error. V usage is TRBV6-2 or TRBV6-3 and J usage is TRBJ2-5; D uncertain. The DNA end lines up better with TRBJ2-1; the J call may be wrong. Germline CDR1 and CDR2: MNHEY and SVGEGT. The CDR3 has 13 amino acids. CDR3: CAGSSTAYNEQFF. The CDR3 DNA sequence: TGTGCCGGCAGTTCGACGGCCTACAATGAGCAGTTCTTC.

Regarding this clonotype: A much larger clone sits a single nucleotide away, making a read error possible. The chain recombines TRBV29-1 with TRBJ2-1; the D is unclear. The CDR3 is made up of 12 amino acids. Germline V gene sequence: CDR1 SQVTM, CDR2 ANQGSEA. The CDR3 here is CSVEGNTNERFF. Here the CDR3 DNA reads TGCAGCGTTGAGGGGAATACAAATGAGCGGTTCTTC.

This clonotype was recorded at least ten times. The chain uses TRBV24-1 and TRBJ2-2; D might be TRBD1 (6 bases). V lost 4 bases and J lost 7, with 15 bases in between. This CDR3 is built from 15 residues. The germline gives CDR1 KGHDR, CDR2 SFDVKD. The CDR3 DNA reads TGTGCCACCAGTGACCCATCAGGGGAGAGCGGGGAGCTGTTTTTT. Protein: CATSDPSGESGELFF.

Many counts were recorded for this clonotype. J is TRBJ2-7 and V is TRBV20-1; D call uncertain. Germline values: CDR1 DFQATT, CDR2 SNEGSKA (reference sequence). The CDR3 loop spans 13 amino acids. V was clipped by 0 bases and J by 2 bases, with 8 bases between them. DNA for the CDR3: TGCAGTGCTAGAGATAGTCTAGCCTACGAGCAGTACTTC. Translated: CSARDSLAYEQYF.

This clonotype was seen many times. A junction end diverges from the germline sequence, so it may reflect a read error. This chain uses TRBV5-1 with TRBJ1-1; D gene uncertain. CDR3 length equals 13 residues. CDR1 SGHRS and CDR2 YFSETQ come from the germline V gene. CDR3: CASSLEENTEAFF. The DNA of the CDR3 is TGTGCCAGCAGCTTAGAGGAGAACACTGAAGCTTTCTTT.

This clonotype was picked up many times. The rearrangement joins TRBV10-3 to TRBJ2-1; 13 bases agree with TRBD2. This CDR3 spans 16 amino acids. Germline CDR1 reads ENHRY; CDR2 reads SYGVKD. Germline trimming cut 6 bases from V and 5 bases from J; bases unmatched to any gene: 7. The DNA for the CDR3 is TGTGCCATCAGGGGGACTAGCGGGGATAAAAACAATGAGCAGTTCTTC. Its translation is CAIRGTSGDKNNEQFF.

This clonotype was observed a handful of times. The CDR3 is CASSLGTGHYTF. The CDR3 coding sequence is TGTGCCAGCAGCCTTGGGACCGGTCACTACACCTTC. V is TRBV7-2 and J is TRBJ1-2; D perhaps matches TRBD1 (5 bases). V was cut by 5 bases and J by 10 bases, with 14 bases left in between. The CDR3 is 12 residues long. Germline CDR1 SGHTA, CDR2 FQGNSA. Combining the CDR3 with reference TRBV7-2 and TRBJ1-2 gives the whole variable domain GAGVSQSPSNKVTEKGKDVELRCDPISGHTALYWYRQSLGQGLEFLIYFQGNSAPDKSGLPSDRFSAERTGGSVSTLTIQRTQQEDSAVYLCASSLGTGHYTFGSGTRLTVV.

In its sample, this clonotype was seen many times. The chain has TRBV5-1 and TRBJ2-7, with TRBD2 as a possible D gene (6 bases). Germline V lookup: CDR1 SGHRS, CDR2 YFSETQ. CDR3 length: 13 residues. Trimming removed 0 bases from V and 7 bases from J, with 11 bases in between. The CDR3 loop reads CASSLAGEGEQYF. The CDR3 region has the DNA TGCGCCAGCAGCTTGGCGGGAGAAGGGGAGCAGTACTTC.

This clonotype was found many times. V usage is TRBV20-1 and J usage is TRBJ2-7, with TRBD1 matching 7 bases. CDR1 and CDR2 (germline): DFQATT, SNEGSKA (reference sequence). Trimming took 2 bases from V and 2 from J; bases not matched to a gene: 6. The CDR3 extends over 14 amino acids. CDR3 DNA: TGCAGTGCTAGAAGACAGGGATACCCCTACGAGCAGTACTTC. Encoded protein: CSARRQGYPYEQYF.

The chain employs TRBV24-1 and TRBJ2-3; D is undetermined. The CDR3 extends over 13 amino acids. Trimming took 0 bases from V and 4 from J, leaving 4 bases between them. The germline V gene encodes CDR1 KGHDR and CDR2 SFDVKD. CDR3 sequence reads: CATSDLGPDTQYF. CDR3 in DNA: TGTGCCACCAGTGATTTGGGGCCAGATACGCAGTATTTT.

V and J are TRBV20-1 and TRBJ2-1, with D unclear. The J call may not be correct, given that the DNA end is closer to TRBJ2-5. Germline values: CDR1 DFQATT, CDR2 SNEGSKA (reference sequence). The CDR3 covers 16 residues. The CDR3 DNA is TGCAGTGCTAGGAACTCACGTGTGGGGTTTAGAGGTAACCAGTACTTC. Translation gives CSARNSRVGFRGNQYF.